Below, one T cell receptor beta chain is given with its context. Its specificity is not known. V was shortened by 4 bases and J by 9 bases, with 19 bases between the two germline ends. The CDR3 is 15 residues long. CDR1 and CDR2 from the germline V gene are MDHEN and SYDVKM. This entry is derived from a study of cytomegalovirus exposure and HLA in healthy donors. The PCR ran on 60 Vbeta and 13 Jbeta primers. Clones were sequenced by immunoSEQ multiplex PCR, and TCRdb holds only the in-frame ones, with some missing. Counted here are approximately 170,000 clones, about 79% occurring once; the ten biggest clones make up over 2%. Study conclusions and caveats: Accurate predictions that matched the HLA-A and HLA-B alleles of most subjects were reportedly made from TCR beta sequences.

Sequenced material: PBMCs. The chain is built from TRBV28 and TRBJ2-1; D gene uncertain. This clonotype was sampled from a woman aged 50 to 65 in good health and CMV-seronegative. CDR3 sequence (DNA): TGTGCCAGCAGTTCCCCTGACCGCGCCGGCGGTGAGCAGTTCTTC. It specifies CASSSPDRAGGEQFF. Drawing the rest from reference TRBV28 and TRBJ2-1, the complete variable domain is DVKVTQSSRYLVKRTGEKVFLECVQDMDHENMFWYRQDPGLGLRLIYFSYDVKMKEKGDIPEGYSVSREKKERFSLILESASTNQTSMYLCASSSPDRAGGEQFFGPGTRLTVL.